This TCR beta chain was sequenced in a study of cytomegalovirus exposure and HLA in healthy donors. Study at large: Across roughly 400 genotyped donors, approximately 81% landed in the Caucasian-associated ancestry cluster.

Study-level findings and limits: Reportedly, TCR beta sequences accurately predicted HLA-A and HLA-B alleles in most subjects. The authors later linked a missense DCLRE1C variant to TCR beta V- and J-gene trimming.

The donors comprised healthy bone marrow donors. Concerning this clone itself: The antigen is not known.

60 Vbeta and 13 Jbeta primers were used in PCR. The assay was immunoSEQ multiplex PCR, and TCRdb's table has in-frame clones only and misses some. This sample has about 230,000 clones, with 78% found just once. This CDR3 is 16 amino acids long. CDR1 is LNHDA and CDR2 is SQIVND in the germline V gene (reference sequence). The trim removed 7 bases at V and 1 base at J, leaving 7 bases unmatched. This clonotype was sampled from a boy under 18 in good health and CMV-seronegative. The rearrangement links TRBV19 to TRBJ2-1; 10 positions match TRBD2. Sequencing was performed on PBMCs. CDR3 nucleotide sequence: TGTGCCAGTAAGGCTAGCGGGAGTTTGTCCTACAATGAGCAGTTCTTC. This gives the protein CASKASGSLSYNEQFF.